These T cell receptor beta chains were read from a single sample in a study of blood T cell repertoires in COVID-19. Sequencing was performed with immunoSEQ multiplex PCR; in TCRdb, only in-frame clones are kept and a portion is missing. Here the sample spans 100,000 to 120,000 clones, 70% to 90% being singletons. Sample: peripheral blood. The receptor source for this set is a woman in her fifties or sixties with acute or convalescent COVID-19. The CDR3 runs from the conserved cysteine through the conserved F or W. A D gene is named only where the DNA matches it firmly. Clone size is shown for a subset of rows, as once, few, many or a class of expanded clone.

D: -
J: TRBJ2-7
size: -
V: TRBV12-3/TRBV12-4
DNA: TGTGCCAGCGGACATACCGACTACGAGCAGTACTTC
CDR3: CASGHTDYEQYF

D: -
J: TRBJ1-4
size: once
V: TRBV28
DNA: TGTGCCAGCAGTGTCTTGGCGGGGGGGACTAATGAAAAACTGTTTTTT
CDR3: CASSVLAGGTNEKLFF

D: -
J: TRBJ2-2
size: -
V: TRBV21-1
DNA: TGTGCCAGCAGCAAAGTCCCCCTAGCGGGAGACCCCGCGGAGCTGTTTTTT
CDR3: CASSKVPLAGDPAELFF

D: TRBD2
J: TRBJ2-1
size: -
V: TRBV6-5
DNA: TGTGCCAGCACGGGACTAGCGGGGTTAAATGAGCAGTTCTTC
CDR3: CASTGLAGLNEQFF

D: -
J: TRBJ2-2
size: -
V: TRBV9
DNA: TGTGCCAGCAGCCCAGGAGGATCCGGGGAGCTGTTTTTT
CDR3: CASSPGGSGELFF

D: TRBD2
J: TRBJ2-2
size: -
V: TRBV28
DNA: TGTGCCAGCAGTTTAGGTAGCGGGACGACCGGGGAGCTGTTTTTT
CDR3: CASSLGSGTTGELFF

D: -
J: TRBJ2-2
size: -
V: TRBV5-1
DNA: TGCGCCAGCAGCTTGGGCCACAGAGGGAGGACCGGGGAGCTGTTTTTT
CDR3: CASSLGHRGRTGELFF

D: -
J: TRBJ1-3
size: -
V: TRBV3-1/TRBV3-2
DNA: TGTGCCAGCAGTCAACAGGGAACTGGAAACACCATATATTTT
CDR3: CASSQQGTGNTIYF

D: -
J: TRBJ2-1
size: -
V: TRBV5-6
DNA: TGTGCCAGCAGCTTGGGAGGCAGGGGCCATGAGCAGTTCTTC
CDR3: CASSLGGRGHEQFF

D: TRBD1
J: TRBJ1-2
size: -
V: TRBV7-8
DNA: TGTGCCAGCAGCTTAGAGATCCGGGACAGAACTAACTATGGCTACACCTTC
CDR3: CASSLEIRDRTNYGYTF

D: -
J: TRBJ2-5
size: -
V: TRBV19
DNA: TGTGCCAGTAGTATAGCCCACGGGACATTCCAAGAGACCCAGTACTTC
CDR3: CASSIAHGTFQETQYF

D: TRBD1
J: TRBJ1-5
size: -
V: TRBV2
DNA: TGTGCCAGCAGTGGGACAGGGCGTCAGCCCCAGCATTTT
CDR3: CASSGTGRQPQHF

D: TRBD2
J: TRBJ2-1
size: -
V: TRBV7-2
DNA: TGTGCCAGCAGCTCGGGACTAGCGCCCAATGAGCAGTTCTTC
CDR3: CASSSGLAPNEQFF

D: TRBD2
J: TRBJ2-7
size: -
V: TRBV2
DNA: TGTGCCACCCAGACTAGCGGGAGAGGCGAGCAGTACTTC
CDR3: CATQTSGRGEQYF

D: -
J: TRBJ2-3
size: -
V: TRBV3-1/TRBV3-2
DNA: TGTGCCAGCAGCCCGGCAGACAGAGATACGCAGTATTTT
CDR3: CASSPADRDTQYF

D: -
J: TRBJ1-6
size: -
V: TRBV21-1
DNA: TGTGCCAGCTCGACAGGGGAATATAATTCACCCCTCCACTTT
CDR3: CASSTGEYNSPLHF

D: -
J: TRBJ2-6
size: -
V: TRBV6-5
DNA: TGTGCCAGCACCTACCTATCTGGGGCCAACGTCCTGACTTTC
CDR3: CASTYLSGANVLTF

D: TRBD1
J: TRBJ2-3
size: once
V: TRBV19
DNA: TGTGCCAGTAGTATCATGACAGGGGTGGATACGCAGTATTTT
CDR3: CASSIMTGVDTQYF

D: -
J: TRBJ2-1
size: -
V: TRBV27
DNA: TGTGCCAGCAGTTTACGGCGGGGTAACTACAATGAGCAGTTCTTC
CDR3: CASSLRRGNYNEQFF

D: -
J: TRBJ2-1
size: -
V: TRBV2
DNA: TGTGCCAGCAGCGTACGGTATGAGCAGTTCTTC
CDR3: CASSVRYEQFF

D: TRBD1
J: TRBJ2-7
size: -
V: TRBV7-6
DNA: TGTGCCAGCAGCTTAGGGACAGGCCCAGACTACGAGCAGTACTTC
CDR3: CASSLGTGPDYEQYF

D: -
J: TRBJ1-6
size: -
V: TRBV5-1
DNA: TGCGCCAGCAGCTTCGAGGGAAATTCACCCCTCCACTTT
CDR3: CASSFEGNSPLHF

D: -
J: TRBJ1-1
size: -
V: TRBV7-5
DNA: TGTGTCAGAAGCTTAGTTTCAGGGCTGAACACTGAAGCTTTCTTT
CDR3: CVRSLVSGLNTEAFF

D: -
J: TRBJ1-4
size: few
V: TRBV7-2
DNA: TGTGCCAGCAGCTTAGCACCGGGGGGCGGAAAACTGTTTTTT
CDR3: CASSLAPGGGKLFF